These 24 T cell receptor beta chains came from one sample sequenced in a study of T-cell memory formation after mild COVID-19. TCRdb used MiXCR to reprocess the 5' RACE reads, holding one entry per CDR3 protein. Here the sample spans some 330,000 distinct CDR3 sequences, under 25% being singletons. Sequencing was carried out using PBMCs or a T cell subset sorted from them (not recorded which). The receptors here all came from an adult woman who had mild COVID-19 (a few samples of this study predate the infection). Cell type and time point are not known.

The chain employs TRBV4-1 and TRBJ2-7; 7 bases match TRBD2. Germline V CDR1 and CDR2: MGHRA, YSYEKL. This CDR3 has 17 amino acids. With 1 base clipped from V and 0 bases from J, the junction kept 9 bases outside the gene matches. CDR3 protein: CASSQASGVGSSYEQYF. CDR3 sequence (DNA): TGCGCCAGCAGCCAAGCCAGCGGGGTAGGGAGCTCCTACGAGCAGTACTTC.

This rearrangement joins TRBV9 to TRBJ1-1, with TRBD1 identical over 7 bases. The germline gives CDR1 SGDLS, CDR2 YYNGEE. This CDR3 is built from 16 residues. V lost 0 bases to trimming and J lost 2 bases; unmatched junction nucleotides: 7. CDR3 DNA: TGTGCCAGCAGCGTAGAGGCAGGGGGTTTAAACACTGAAGCTTTCTTT. Its translation: CASSVEAGGLNTEAFF.

This clonotype was found a few times. This rearrangement joins TRBV9 to TRBJ2-5; D ambiguous. Trimming left V 4 bases short and J 4 bases short, with 17 bases between. Per germline, CDR1 SGDLS and CDR2 YYNGEE. The CDR3 has 15 residues. DNA for the CDR3: TGTGCCAGCAGCCACTCCGCGGAGAACGGAGAGACCCAGTACTTC. Translating gives CASSHSAENGETQYF.

This chain uses TRBV14 with TRBJ2-1, with D perhaps matching TRBD2 (6 bases). The CDR3 length is 17 residues. The ends were cut back, 3 bases at V and 5 bases at J, with 20 bases in the middle. Looked up from germline, CDR1 is SGHDN and CDR2 is FVKESK. The DNA for the CDR3 is TGTGCCAGCAGCCAGAGGGGACTTGGATGGGGGGACAATGAGCAGTTCTTC. Amino acid sequence: CASSQRGLGWGDNEQFF.

This clonotype turned up a few times. V gene TRBV11-2 combines with J gene TRBJ2-3; D not certain. Between the trimmed V and J ends, which lost 3 bases and 5 bases, there was a span of 12 bases. Germline CDR1 reads SGHAT; CDR2 reads FQNNGV. This CDR3 region has 14 residues. DNA of the CDR3: TGTGCCAGCAGCTTCCCTTCCCGGGTAGATACGCAGTATTTT. The encoded protein is CASSFPSRVDTQYF.

This clonotype was recorded a few times. The chain links TRBV5-1 to TRBJ1-2; perhaps TRBD1 as D (6 bases). Germline V gives CDR1 SGHRS, CDR2 YFSETQ. This CDR3 region has 13 residues. V was shortened by 4 bases and J by 4 bases, with 11 bases between the two germline ends. The CDR3: CASSPGHSYGYTF. CDR3 nucleotide sequence: TGCGCCAGCAGCCCGGGACACTCCTATGGCTACACCTTC.

In this sample, this clonotype turned up a few times. The chain employs TRBV5-1 and TRBJ1-2; tentative D call: TRBD1 (6 bases). Germline CDR1 SGHRS, CDR2 YFSETQ. This CDR3 region has 14 residues. The V gene lost 4 bases and the J gene lost 6 bases, with 16 bases spanning the gap. The CDR3: CASSPGTLDDGYTF. CDR3 DNA sequence: TGCGCCAGCAGCCCCGGGACACTGGACGATGGCTACACCTTC.

About this clonotype itself: A much larger clone is a single base away; this may be a read error. The CDR3 loop is CASSYRDRSIDTQYF. The CDR3 DNA reads as TGCGCCAGCAGCTACCGGGACAGGAGCATAGATACGCAGTATTTT. The chain employs TRBV5-1 and TRBJ2-3; TRBD1 agrees at 8 bases. Germline lookup yields CDR1 SGHRS and CDR2 YFSETQ. The CDR3 consists of 15 residues.

The V call is TRBV4-2, the J call TRBJ2-5; D unresolved. The length of the CDR3 is 17 residues. Germline CDR1 and CDR2: LGHNA and YNFKEQ. Trimming removed 1 base from V and 3 bases from J, with 18 bases in between. CDR3 residues: CASSQAFPSATEETQYF. The CDR3 DNA sequence: TGTGCCAGCAGCCAAGCCTTCCCCTCCGCGACGGAAGAGACCCAGTACTTC.

The sample holds a few counts of this clonotype. The rearrangement joins TRBV6-5 to TRBJ1-1; D is possibly TRBD1 (5 bases). V dropped 0 bases and J dropped 7 bases, with 21 bases sitting between them. The CDR3 is 17 residues long. CDR1 is MNHEY, CDR2 SVGAGI, per germline. This CDR3 reads CASSYSIFGGNGGEAFF. The CDR3 region has the DNA TGTGCCAGCAGTTACTCTATCTTCGGGGGGAATGGGGGTGAAGCTTTCTTT.

This clonotype has just a few counts. The chain carries TRBV6-1 and TRBJ1-1; D uncertain. V was pared by 5 bases and J by 4 bases, with 17 bases between. Germline CDR1 and CDR2: MNHNS and SASEGT. There are 15 residues in the CDR3. CDR3 sequence: CASSPRVGEGTEAFF. The CDR3 nucleotides read TGTGCCAGCAGTCCCCGGGTCGGCGAGGGCACTGAAGCTTTCTTT.

The genes are TRBV5-1 and TRBJ2-7; the match to TRBD1 covers 7 bases. The CDR3 loop spans 16 amino acids. Trimming cost V 4 bases and J 4 bases; bases outside gene matches: 14. Germline V gene data show CDR1 as SGHRS and CDR2 as YFSETQ. CDR3 protein: CASSLRTGASRYEQYF. Written as DNA, the CDR3 is TGCGCCAGCAGCCTGAGGACAGGCGCCTCTAGGTACGAGCAGTACTTC.

The chain couples TRBV6-2 or TRBV6-3 to TRBJ1-1; D uncertain. Germline assignment: CDR1 MNHEY and CDR2 SVGEGT. The CDR3 runs 14 residues. The germline V and J ends were trimmed by 0 bases and 9 bases, with 14 bases remaining between them. The CDR3 region has the DNA TGTGCCAGCAGTTACTCGTATAGGGCGGAAAAAGCTTTCTTT. The encoded protein is CASSYSYRAEKAFF.

The gene calls are TRBV6-1 and TRBJ1-4, with no clear D. The germline V gene has CDR1 MNHNS and CDR2 SASEGT. The V end lost 1 base, the J end lost 5 bases, and 8 bases lay between the germline ends. The CDR3 contains 14 residues. CDR3 nucleotide sequence: TGTGCCAGCAGTGAAGGGTCCCTAAATGAAAAACTGTTTTTT. It specifies CASSEGSLNEKLFF.

This clonotype has a handful of counts. The chain joins TRBV7-8 to TRBJ2-3; weak D call: TRBD1 (6 bases). Trimming removed 5 bases from V and 4 bases from J, with 16 bases in between. From germline, CDR1 is SGHVS and CDR2 FQNEAQ. This CDR3 has 15 residues. This CDR3 reads CASSARLQGPDTQYF. CDR3 DNA: TGTGCCAGCAGCGCGCGTTTACAGGGTCCAGATACGCAGTATTTT.

V usage is TRBV7-9 and J usage is TRBJ2-3, with TRBD1 identical over 9 bases. Germline V lookup: CDR1 SEHNR, CDR2 FQNEAQ (reference sequence). This CDR3 is 14 amino acids long. Trimming cost V 11 bases and J 3 bases; bases outside gene matches: 9. DNA of the CDR3: TGTGCCGGGAGGGACAGGGCGGCGACAGATACGCAGTATTTT. It is translated as CAGRDRAATDTQYF.

V usage is TRBV12-3 or TRBV12-4 and J usage is TRBJ2-7; the match to TRBD1 covers 9 bases. The CDR3 is 16 residues long. With V trimmed by 6 bases and J by 7 bases, 16 bases remained unmatched. The CDR3 sequence: CASRQTTGTGLSEQYF. CDR3 bases: TGTGCCAGCAGACAGACAACCGGGACAGGGTTGTCTGAGCAGTACTTC.

This clonotype has just a few counts. This rearrangement joins TRBV27 to TRBJ1-2, with D uncertain. Trimming removed 4 bases at V and 2 bases at J, with 17 bases between. Germline CDR1 reads MNHEY; CDR2 reads SMNVEV (reference sequence). The CDR3 length is 16 residues. The CDR3 loop reads CASSSTSPTVNYGYTF. The CDR3, as DNA: TGTGCCAGCAGTTCCACAAGCCCAACCGTAAACTATGGCTACACCTTC.

As concerns this clonotype: A much larger clone is a single base away; this may be a read error. V gene TRBV2 combines with J gene TRBJ2-3, with D maybe TRBD2 (5 bases). This CDR3 spans 11 amino acids. Trimming cost V 4 bases and J 6 bases, with 5 bases left between them. From germline, CDR1 is SNHLY and CDR2 FYNNEI. The CDR3 is CASSVADTQYF. CDR3 DNA: TGTGCCAGCAGTGTAGCGGATACGCAGTATTTT.

The chain links TRBV6-1 to TRBJ2-1, with 14 bases lining up with TRBD2. Trimming at V came to 11 bases and at J to 4 bases, leaving 7 bases not matched to a gene. The CDR3 length is 15 residues. Germline lookup yields CDR1 MNHNS and CDR2 SASEGT. CDR3 sequence reads: CALSRLAGGYNEQFF. DNA for the CDR3: TGTGCCCTTTCCCGACTAGCGGGGGGGTACAATGAGCAGTTCTTC.

The V and J genes are TRBV12-3 or TRBV12-4 and TRBJ2-7; 10 positions match TRBD1. V was clipped by 9 bases and J by 6 bases; unmatched bases: 8. The CDR3 has 13 residues. The CDR3 coding sequence is TGTGCCAGTACCGGGACAGGGGAGACCGAGCAGTACTTC. This gives the protein CASTGTGETEQYF.

The table lists this clonotype with a few counts. The rearrangement links TRBV10-3 to TRBJ2-7, with a tentative D call TRBD1 (6 bases). The CDR3 spans 14 residues. The ends were cut back, 5 bases at V and 4 bases at J, with 15 bases in the middle. Germline CDR1 reads ENHRY; CDR2 reads SYGVKD. In DNA form, the CDR3 reads TGTGCCATCAGTACCGGGACATCTAATTACGAGCAGTACTTC. Translating gives CAISTGTSNYEQYF.

The rearrangement uses TRBV9 and TRBJ2-3; TRBD2 matches 9 bases. The J segment lost 5 bases and the V segment lost 2 bases, leaving 9 bases of the junction unmatched. CDR1 SGDLS and CDR2 YYNGEE come from the germline V gene. The CDR3 extends over 16 amino acids. CDR3 in DNA: TGTGCCAGCAGCGTGCGAAGCGGGGGGCTTGAAGATACGCAGTATTTT. Protein: CASSVRSGGLEDTQYF.

V and J are TRBV24-1 and TRBJ2-3; 10 bases map to TRBD1. The CDR3 covers 15 residues. Germline CDR1 is KGHDR and CDR2 is SFDVKD. The J segment lost 7 bases and the V segment lost 5 bases, leaving 8 bases of the junction unmatched. CDR3: CATSALTGGGYTQYF. CDR3 sequence (DNA): TGTGCCACCAGTGCCCTGACAGGGGGCGGGTATACGCAGTATTTT.